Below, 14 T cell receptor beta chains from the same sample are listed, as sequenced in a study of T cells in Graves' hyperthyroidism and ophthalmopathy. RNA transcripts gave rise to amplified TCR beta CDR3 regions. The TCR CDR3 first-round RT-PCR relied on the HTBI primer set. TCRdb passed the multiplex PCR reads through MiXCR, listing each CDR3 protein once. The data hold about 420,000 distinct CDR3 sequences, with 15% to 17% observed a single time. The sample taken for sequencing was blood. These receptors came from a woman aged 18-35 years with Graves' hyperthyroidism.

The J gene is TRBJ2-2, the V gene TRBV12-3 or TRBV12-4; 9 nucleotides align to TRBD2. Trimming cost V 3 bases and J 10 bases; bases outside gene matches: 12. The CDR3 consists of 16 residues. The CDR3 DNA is TGTGCCAGCAGTTTTGTCCTAGGCGGGGGGGCCGAGGAGCTGTTTTTT. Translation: CASSFVLGGGAEELFF.

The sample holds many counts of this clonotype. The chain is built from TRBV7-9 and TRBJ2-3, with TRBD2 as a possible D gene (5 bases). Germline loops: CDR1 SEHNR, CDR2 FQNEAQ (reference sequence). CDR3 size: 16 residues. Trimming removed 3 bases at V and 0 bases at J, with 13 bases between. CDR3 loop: CASSFPLERSTDTQYF. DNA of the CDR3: TGTGCCAGCAGCTTCCCCCTGGAGCGGAGCACAGATACGCAGTATTTT. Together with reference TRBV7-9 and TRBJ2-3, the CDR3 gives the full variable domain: DTGVSQNPRHKITKRGQNVTFRCDPISEHNRLYWYRQTLGQGPEFLTYFQNEAQLEKSRLLSDRFSAERPKGSFSTLEIQRTEQGDSAMYLCASSFPLERSTDTQYFGPGTRLTVL.

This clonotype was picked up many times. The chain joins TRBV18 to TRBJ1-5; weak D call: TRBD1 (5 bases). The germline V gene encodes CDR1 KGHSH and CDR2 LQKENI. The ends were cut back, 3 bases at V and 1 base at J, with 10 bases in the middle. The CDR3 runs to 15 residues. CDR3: CASSPPGLSNQPQHF. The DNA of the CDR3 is TGTGCCAGCTCACCGCCGGGACTAAGCAATCAGCCCCAGCATTTT.

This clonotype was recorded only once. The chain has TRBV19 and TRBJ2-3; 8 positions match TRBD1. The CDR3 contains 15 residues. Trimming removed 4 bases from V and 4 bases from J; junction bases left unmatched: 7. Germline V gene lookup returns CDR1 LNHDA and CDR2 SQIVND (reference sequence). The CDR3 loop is CASSTQGAKADTQYF. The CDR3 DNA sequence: TGTGCCAGTAGTACCCAGGGGGCGAAGGCAGATACGCAGTATTTT.

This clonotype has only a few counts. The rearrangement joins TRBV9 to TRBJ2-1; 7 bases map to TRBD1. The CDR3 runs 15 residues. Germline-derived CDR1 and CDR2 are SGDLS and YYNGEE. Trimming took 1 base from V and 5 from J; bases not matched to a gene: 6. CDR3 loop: CASSVLQGPDNEQFF. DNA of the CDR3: TGTGCCAGCAGCGTACTACAGGGGCCTGACAATGAGCAGTTCTTC.

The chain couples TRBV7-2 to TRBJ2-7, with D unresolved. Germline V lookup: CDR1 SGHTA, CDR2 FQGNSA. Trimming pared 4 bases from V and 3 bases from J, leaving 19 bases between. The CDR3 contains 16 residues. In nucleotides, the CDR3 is TGTGCCAGCAGCTCACCGACTCGGCCTCCGATCTACGAGCAGTACTTC. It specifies CASSSPTRPPIYEQYF.

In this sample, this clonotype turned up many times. This CDR3 reads CASSLRDYEQYF. Written as DNA, the CDR3 is TGTGCCAGCAGCTTACGGGATTACGAGCAGTACTTC. This chain joins TRBV7-6 and TRBJ2-7, with D perhaps TRBD2 (5 bases). Germline CDR1 SGHVS, CDR2 FNYEAQ. The CDR3 runs 12 residues. Trimming took off 2 bases at V and 4 bases at J, with 6 bases between the two ends. The variable domain in full, with the rest retrieved from reference TRBV7-6 and TRBJ2-7, is GAGVSQSPRYKVTKRGQDVALRCDPISGHVSLYWYRQALGQGPEFLTYFNYEAQQDKSGLPNDRFSAERPEGSISTLTIQRTEQRDSAMYRCASSLRDYEQYFGPGTRLTVT.

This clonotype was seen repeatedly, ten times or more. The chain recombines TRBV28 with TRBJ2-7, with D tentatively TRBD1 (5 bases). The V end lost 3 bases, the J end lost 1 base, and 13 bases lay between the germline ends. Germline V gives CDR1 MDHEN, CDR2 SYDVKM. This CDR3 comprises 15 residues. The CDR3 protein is CASSLQGSTSYEQYF. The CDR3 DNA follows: TGTGCCAGCAGTTTGCAGGGTTCTACTTCCTACGAGCAGTACTTC.

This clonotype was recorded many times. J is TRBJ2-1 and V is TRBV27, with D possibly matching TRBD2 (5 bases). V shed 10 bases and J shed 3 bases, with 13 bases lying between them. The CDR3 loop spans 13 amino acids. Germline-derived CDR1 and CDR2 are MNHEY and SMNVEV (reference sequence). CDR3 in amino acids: CATRRTSYNEQFF. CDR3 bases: TGTGCCACCCGAAGAACTAGCTACAATGAGCAGTTCTTC.

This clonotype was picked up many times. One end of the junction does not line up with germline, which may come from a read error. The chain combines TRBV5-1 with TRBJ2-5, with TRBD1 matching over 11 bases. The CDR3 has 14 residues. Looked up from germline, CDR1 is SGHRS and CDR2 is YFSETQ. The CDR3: CASSSGTGGETQYF. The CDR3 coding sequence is TGTGCTAGCAGCTCCGGGACAGGGGGAGAGACCCAGTACTTC.

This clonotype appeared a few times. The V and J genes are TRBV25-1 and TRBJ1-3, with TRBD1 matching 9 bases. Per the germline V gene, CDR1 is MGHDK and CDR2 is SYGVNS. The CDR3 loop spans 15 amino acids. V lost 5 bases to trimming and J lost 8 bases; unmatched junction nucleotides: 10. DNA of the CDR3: TGTGCCAGCAGTCCCCCCGACAGGGGGATGGACACCATATATTTT. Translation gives CASSPPDRGMDTIYF.

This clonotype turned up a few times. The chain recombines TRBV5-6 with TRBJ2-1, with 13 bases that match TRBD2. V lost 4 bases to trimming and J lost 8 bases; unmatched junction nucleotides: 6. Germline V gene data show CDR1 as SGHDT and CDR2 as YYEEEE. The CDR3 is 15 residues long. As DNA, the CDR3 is TGTGCCAGCAGCCCGGGACTAGCGGGAACTTATGAGCAGTTCTTC. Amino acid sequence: CASSPGLAGTYEQFF.

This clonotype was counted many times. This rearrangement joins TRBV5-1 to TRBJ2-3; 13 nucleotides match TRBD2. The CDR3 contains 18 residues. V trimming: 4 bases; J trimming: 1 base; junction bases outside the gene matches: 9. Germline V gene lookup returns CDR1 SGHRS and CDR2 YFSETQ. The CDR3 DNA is TGCGCCAGCAGCGAAGGACTAGCGGGGGCCATTCGCACAGATACGCAGTATTTT. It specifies CASSEGLAGAIRTDTQYF.

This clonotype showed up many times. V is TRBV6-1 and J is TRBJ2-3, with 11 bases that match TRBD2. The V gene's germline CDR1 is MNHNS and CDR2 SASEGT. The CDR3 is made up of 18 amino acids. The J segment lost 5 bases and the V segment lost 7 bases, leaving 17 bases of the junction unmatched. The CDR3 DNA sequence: TGTGCCAGCACCGACCGCAAACTAGCGGGAGAACGGAAAGATACGCAGTATTTT. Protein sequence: CASTDRKLAGERKDTQYF.